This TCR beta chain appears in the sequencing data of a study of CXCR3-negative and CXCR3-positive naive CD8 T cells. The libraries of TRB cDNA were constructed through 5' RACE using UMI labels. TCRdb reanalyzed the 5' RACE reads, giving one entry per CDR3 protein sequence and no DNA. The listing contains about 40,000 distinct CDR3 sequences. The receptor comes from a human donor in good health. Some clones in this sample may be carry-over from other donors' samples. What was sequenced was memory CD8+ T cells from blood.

The CDR3 spells CATSRLGQVRQPQHF. The rearrangement links TRBV15 to TRBJ1-5; lacking DNA, the TRBD1 call made by TCRdb goes unchecked. The CDR3 runs to 15 residues. Germline V gives CDR1 LNHNV, CDR2 YYDKDF (reference sequence).